The sample holds many counts of the clone carrying this T cell receptor beta chain. Germline-derived CDR1 and CDR2 are SGDLS and YYNGEE. Trimming stripped 3 bases from V and 1 base from J, with 10 bases between. CDR3 length: 14 amino acids. RNA transcripts yielded amplified TCR beta CDR3 regions. HTBI primers primed a first-round RT-PCR, and a second-round multiplex PCR followed. TCRdb reanalysed the multiplex PCR reads using MiXCR and keeps one entry per CDR3 protein. The table lists almost 750,000 distinct CDR3 sequences, 35% to 50% of them singletons. These data come from a study of Graves' ophthalmopathy and Graves' hyperthyroidism.

The specimen was peripheral blood. The sequence derives from an adult man with Graves' ophthalmopathy. The chain carries TRBV9 and TRBJ1-1, with a possible D match to TRBD1 (5 bases). CDR3 nucleotide sequence: TGTGCCAGCAGCGCCGGGACGGCGAACACTGAAGCTTTCTTT. The encoded protein is CASSAGTANTEAFF.